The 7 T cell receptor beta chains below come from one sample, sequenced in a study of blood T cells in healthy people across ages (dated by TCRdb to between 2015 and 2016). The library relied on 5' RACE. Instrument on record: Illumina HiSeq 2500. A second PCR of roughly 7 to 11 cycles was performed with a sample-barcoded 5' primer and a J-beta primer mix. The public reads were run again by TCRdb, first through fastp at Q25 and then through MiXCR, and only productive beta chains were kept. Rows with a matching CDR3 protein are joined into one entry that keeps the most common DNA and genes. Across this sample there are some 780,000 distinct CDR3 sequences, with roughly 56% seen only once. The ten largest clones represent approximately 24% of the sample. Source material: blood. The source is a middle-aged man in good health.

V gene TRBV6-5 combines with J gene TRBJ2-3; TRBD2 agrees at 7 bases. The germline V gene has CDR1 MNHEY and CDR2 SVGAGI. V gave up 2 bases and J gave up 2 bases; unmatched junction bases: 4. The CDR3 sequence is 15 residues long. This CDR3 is CASSYGGGDTDTQYF. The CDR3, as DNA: TGTGCCAGCAGTTACGGCGGGGGAGACACAGATACGCAGTATTTT.

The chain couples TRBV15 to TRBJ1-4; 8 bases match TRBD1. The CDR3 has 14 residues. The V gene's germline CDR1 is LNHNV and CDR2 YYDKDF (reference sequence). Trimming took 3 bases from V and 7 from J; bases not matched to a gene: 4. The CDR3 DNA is TGTGCCACCAGCAGTGGACAGGGAGGTGAAAAACTGTTTTTT. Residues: CATSSGQGGEKLFF.

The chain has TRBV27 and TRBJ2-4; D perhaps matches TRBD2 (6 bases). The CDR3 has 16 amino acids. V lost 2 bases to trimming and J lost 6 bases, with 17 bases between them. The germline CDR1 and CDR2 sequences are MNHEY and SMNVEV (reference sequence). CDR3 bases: TGTGCCAGCAGTTTACGTTCTAGGGACTGGGGAAACATTCAGTACTTC. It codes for CASSLRSRDWGNIQYF.

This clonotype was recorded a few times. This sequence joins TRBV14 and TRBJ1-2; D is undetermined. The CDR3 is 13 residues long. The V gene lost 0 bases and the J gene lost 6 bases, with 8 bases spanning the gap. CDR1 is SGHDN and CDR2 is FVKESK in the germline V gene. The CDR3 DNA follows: TGTGCCAGCAGCCAAGAGGACCGCAATGGCTACACCTTC. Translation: CASSQEDRNGYTF.

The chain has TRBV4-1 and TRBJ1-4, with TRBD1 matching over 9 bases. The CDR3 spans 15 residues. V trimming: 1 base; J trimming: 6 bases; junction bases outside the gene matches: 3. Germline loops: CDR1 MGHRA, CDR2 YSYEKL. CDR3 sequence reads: CASSQGTGDDEKLFF. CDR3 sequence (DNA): TGCGCCAGCAGCCAAGGGACAGGGGACGATGAAAAACTGTTTTTT.

The CDR3 nucleotides read TGCGCCAGCATCATCTGGTGGGGGGCGAATAATTCACCCCTCCACTTT. Protein sequence: CASIIWWGANNSPLHF. The chain is built from TRBV4-1 and TRBJ1-6, with D perhaps TRBD1 (6 bases). Trimming shortened V by 7 bases and J by 5 bases, and 18 bases separated the two germline ends. The CDR3 runs to 16 residues. CDR1 and CDR2 (germline): MGHRA, YSYEKL.

The CDR3 DNA follows: TGTGCCAGCAGTGATTCATCGGGGAGGGGTGAAAAACTGTTTTTT. It is translated as CASSDSSGRGEKLFF. This chain links TRBV2 with TRBJ1-4, with D possibly matching TRBD1 (5 bases). This CDR3 region has 15 residues. The V gene's germline CDR1 is SNHLY and CDR2 FYNNEI. Trimming removed 3 bases from V and 7 bases from J, with 15 bases in between.